This T cell receptor beta chain was recorded in a study of blood T cell repertoires in COVID-19. Overall study context: COVID-19 samples collected from the United States, Italy and Spain covered acute and convalescent phases. In each case, the material was cDNA or gDNA derived from T cells, B-cell-depleted T cells, or PBMCs.

How the authors handled the data: For nucleated cells, counts were estimated from reference gene primer amplification. TCRdb keeps only in-frame clones here, not all; method: immunoSEQ multiplex PCR. V and J calls and clone size are as listed in that table; D and trimming were resolved from the DNA. The sample shows a few hundred thousand clones, approximately 78% of them seen only once. The CDR3 extends over 15 amino acids. Germline values: CDR1 SGHDT, CDR2 YYEEEE. V gave up 0 bases and J gave up 4 bases, with 10 bases separating them. Enrollment of patients from Seattle took place during active infection, with longitudinal follow-up.

The chain joins TRBV5-6 to TRBJ1-4; a weak D match, TRBD1 (6 bases). This clonotype was sampled from an elderly woman with COVID-19, enrolled during active disease. The sample taken for sequencing was peripheral blood. The CDR3 loop is CASSLARGFNEKLFF. The CDR3 bases are TGTGCCAGCAGCTTGGCCAGGGGCTTTAATGAAAAACTGTTTTTT.